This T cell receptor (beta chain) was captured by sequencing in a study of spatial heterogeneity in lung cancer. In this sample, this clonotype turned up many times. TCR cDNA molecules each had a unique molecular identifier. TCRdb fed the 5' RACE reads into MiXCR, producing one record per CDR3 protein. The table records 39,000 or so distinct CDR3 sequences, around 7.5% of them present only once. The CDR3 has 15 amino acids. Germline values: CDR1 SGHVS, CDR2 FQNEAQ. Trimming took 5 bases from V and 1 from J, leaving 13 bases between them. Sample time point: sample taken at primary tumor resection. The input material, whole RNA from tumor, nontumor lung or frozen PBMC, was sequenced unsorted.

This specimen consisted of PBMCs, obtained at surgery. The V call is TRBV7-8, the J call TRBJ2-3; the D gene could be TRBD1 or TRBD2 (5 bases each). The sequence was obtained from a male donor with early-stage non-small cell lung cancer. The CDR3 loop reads CASSPGTFRTDTQYF. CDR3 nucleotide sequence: TGTGCCAGCAGCCCCGGGACCTTCCGCACAGATACGCAGTATTTT.